Listed below are T cell receptor beta chains from one sample, sequenced in a study of beta chain features in type 1 diabetes. Profiled with immunoSEQ multiplex PCR; TCRdb holds only in-frame clones, not every one. The repertoire holds about half a million clones, with roughly 11% as singletons. The material sequenced was naive CD4+ T cells from blood. The receptors derive from a woman aged 18-29 years in good health. Each CDR3 is given with its conserved first and last residue. The D gene is left open where the match is weak. Not all rows give a size; the values are once, few, many and, for expanded clones, a class.

v_call,clone_size,d_call,j_call,cdr3_nt,cdr3_aa
TRBV5-1,-,-,TRBJ2-5,TGCGCCAGCAGCTTGGGGACCGTCCAAGAGACCCAGTACTTC,CASSLGTVQETQYF
TRBV29-1,-,-,TRBJ2-3,TGCAGCGTTGAAACCGGATCCACAGATACGCAGTATTTT,CSVETGSTDTQYF
TRBV6-5,few,-,TRBJ2-6,TGTGCCAGCAACTCAGGGAGGGCCAACGTCCTGACTTTC,CASNSGRANVLTF
TRBV30,-,-,TRBJ1-5,TGTGCCTGGAGTGACTACTATAGCAATCAGCCCCAGCATTTT,CAWSDYYSNQPQHF
TRBV7-8,-,-,TRBJ1-3,TGTGCCAGCAGCCTTTTAAGCTCTGGAAACACCATATATTTT,CASSLLSSGNTIYF
TRBV2,-,-,TRBJ2-4,TGTGCCAGCAGCACGGGGAGTACAGGATTTCAGTACTTC,CASSTGSTGFQYF
TRBV18,few,TRBD1,TRBJ2-5,TGTGCCAGCTCAGGGACAGCCCAAGAGACCCAGTACTTC,CASSGTAQETQYF
TRBV14,-,-,TRBJ1-2,TGTGCCAGCAGCCAGACCAGAGTCTATGGCTACACCTTC,CASSQTRVYGYTF
TRBV18,few,TRBD2,TRBJ2-3,TGTGCCAGCTCACCACAAGCGGGAGGTCGAACAGATACGCAGTATTTT,CASSPQAGGRTDTQYF
TRBV15,few,-,TRBJ1-1,TGTGCCACCAGCAGACCCCAGGGGATCGCTGAAGCTTTCTTT,CATSRPQGIAEAFF
TRBV30,few,TRBD2,TRBJ2-7,TGTGCCTGGAGTGTAACCCGGACTAGCGGGAGGGCCAGTCGAGGATACGAGCAGTACTTC,CAWSVTRTSGRASRGYEQYF
TRBV9,few,-,TRBJ2-5,TGTGCCAGCAGCGTTCAGAGCCAAGAGACCCAGTACTTC,CASSVQSQETQYF
TRBV25-1,many,-,TRBJ1-6,TGTGCCAGCAGTCGTCCAGGGGACAATTCACCCCTCCACTTT,CASSRPGDNSPLHF
TRBV11-3,-,-,TRBJ2-7,TGTGCCAGCAGCCAACGGGGCTACGAGCAGTACTTC,CASSQRGYEQYF
TRBV4-2,-,TRBD1,TRBJ2-3,TGTGCCAGCAGCCAAGGGTGGGGGACAGTCACAGATACGCAGTATTTT,CASSQGWGTVTDTQYF
TRBV7-9,-,-,TRBJ1-6,TGTGCCAGCAGCTTAGCAGGAGTTAATTCACCCCTCCACTTT,CASSLAGVNSPLHF
TRBV10-3,-,-,TRBJ1-2,TGTGCCGTCGGACGGGAGGTTAACTATGGCTACACCTTC,CAVGREVNYGYTF
TRBV29-1,few,-,TRBJ2-5,TGCAGCGCCCACCGGGGCCTAAAAGAGACCCAGTACTTC,CSAHRGLKETQYF
TRBV7-9,-,-,TRBJ1-5,TGTGCCAGCAGCCTTACTCGCAATCAGCCCCAGCATTTT,CASSLTRNQPQHF
TRBV28,-,TRBD1,TRBJ1-6,TGTGCCAGCAGTTTAAACAGCGGGACAGGGGGATCACCCCTCCACTTT,CASSLNSGTGGSPLHF
TRBV6-6,-,-,TRBJ2-7,TGTGCCAGCGGGACTCCCTACGAGCAGTACTTC,CASGTPYEQYF
TRBV18,-,-,TRBJ1-5,TGTGCCAGCTCACCAATCCGGGATAGCAATCAGCCCCAGCATTTT,CASSPIRDSNQPQHF
TRBV9,few,-,TRBJ2-7,TGTGCCAGCAGCGTAGCACACTCGGTGGAGTACGAGCAGTACTTC,CASSVAHSVEYEQYF
TRBV7-9,-,-,TRBJ2-5,TGTGCCAGCAGCTTTCGGCAAGAGACCCAGTACTTC,CASSFRQETQYF
TRBV28,few,-,TRBJ2-5,TGTGCCAGCAGCCTAAGAAGGACCCAGTACTTC,CASSLRRTQYF
TRBV9,few,TRBD1,TRBJ2-7,TGTGCCAGCAGCGTAGCCGGATCCGGGACAGGGACCTACGAGCAGTACTTC,CASSVAGSGTGTYEQYF
TRBV9,-,-,TRBJ1-1,TGTGCCAGCAGCGTAGGGGGGCGCGACGCCAAAGCTTTCTTT,CASSVGGRDAKAFF
TRBV18,-,-,TRBJ1-1,TGTGCCAGCTCACCAATGGGAGACACTGAAGCTTTCTTT,CASSPMGDTEAFF
TRBV25-1,few,-,TRBJ2-3,TGTGCCAGCAGCTCGGGCCAGGGGACAGATACGCAGTATTTT,CASSSGQGTDTQYF
TRBV6-5,-,TRBD2,TRBJ2-5,TGTGCCAGCAGCCGCGGGAGGCTATTACAAGAGACCCAGTACTTC,CASSRGRLLQETQYF
TRBV27,few,TRBD1,TRBJ1-2,TGTGCCAGCAGTACAGGGGAGCCAAGGAAAAACTATGGCTACACCTTC,CASSTGEPRKNYGYTF
TRBV29-1,-,TRBD1,TRBJ2-3,TGCAGCGTTGCGGGCTTAGGGGGCCCCACAGATACGCAGTATTTT,CSVAGLGGPTDTQYF
TRBV4-3,few,-,TRBJ1-1,TGCGCCAGCAGCCAACGGCTGGAGGGGAACACTGAAGCTTTCTTT,CASSQRLEGNTEAFF
TRBV7-9,-,-,TRBJ2-5,TGTGCCAGCAGCTTCAGGGTTGAGACCCAGTACTTC,CASSFRVETQYF
TRBV7-2,few,-,TRBJ1-5,TGTGCCAGCAGCTCCCCGGGGGGGGAGCCCCAGCATTTT,CASSSPGGEPQHF
TRBV4-3,few,-,TRBJ2-5,TGCGCCAGCAGCCAAGGACAGCAAGAGACCCAGTACTTC,CASSQGQQETQYF
TRBV20-1,few,-,TRBJ2-7,TGCAGTGCTCAGGTCGTCTACGAGCAGTACTTC,CSAQVVYEQYF
TRBV27,-,TRBD1,TRBJ2-1,TGTGCCAGCACCGTTTACGGGACAGGGGACGTCAATGAGCAGTTCTTC,CASTVYGTGDVNEQFF
TRBV29-1,few,TRBD1,TRBJ2-1,TGCAGCGTTACAGGACAGGGGCAACAGTTCTTC,CSVTGQGQQFF
TRBV5-4,-,TRBD2,TRBJ2-3,TGTGCCAGCAGCTTTGGAGGACTAGCGTCAGATACGCAGTATTTT,CASSFGGLASDTQYF
TRBV28,few,-,TRBJ2-3,TGTGCCAGCAGTTCCCGGGGACCAATCACAGATACGCAGTATTTT,CASSSRGPITDTQYF